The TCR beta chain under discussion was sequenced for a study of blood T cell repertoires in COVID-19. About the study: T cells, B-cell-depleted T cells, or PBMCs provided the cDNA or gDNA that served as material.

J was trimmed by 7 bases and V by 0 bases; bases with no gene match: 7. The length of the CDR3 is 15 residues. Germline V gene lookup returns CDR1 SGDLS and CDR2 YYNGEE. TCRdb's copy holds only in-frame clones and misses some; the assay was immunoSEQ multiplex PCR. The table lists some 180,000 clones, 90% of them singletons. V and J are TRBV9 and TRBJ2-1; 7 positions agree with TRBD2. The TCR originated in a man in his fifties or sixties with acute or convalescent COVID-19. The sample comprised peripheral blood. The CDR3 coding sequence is TGTGCCAGCAGCGTAGTTGGTAGCGGGTTGAATGAGCAGTTCTTC. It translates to CASSVVGSGLNEQFF.